These T cell receptor beta chains were read from a single sample in a study of a mutant IDH1 vaccine in newly diagnosed glioma. This table comes from immunoSEQ multiplex PCR, and its TCRdb copy is limited to in-frame clones, with some not included. The data show approximately 50,000 clones, roughly 91% seen once. These TCRs' antigens remain unknown. The specimen was PBMCs, collected from a glioma patient whose treatment included an IDH1 peptide vaccine. These receptors were collected from a woman between 40 and 55 years old with glioma. Each CDR3 is given with its conserved first and last residue. Each record gives: clone size, V gene, D gene, J gene, CDR3 protein, CDR3 DNA. The D gene is left open where the match is weak. A clone size is listed for some rows: how often the clone was seen (once, few, many), or a class if it is expanded.

size: -
V: TRBV2
D: -
J: TRBJ1-3
CDR3: CASKGPGNTIYF
DNA: TGTGCCAGCAAGGGCCCGGGAAACACCATATATTTT

size: -
V: TRBV4-1
D: -
J: TRBJ1-6
CDR3: CASSQLDSPLHF
DNA: TGCGCCAGCAGCCAATTAGATTCACCCCTCCACTTT

size: -
V: TRBV4-3
D: -
J: TRBJ2-7
CDR3: CASSQDGAGRGAPYEQYF
DNA: TGCGCCAGCAGCCAAGACGGGGCGGGCAGGGGAGCCCCCTACGAGCAGTACTTC

size: -
V: TRBV19
D: -
J: TRBJ1-2
CDR3: CASSIRDAGSRGYGYTF
DNA: TGTGCCAGTAGTATCAGGGATGCAGGGTCCCGGGGCTATGGCTACACCTTC

size: -
V: TRBV27
D: TRBD2
J: TRBJ2-3
CDR3: CASSLKAGGGTDTQYF
DNA: TGTGCCAGCAGTTTAAAGGCCGGGGGGGGCACAGATACGCAGTATTTT

size: -
V: TRBV19
D: -
J: TRBJ1-3
CDR3: CASSTGAGNTIYF
DNA: TGTGCCAGTAGTACGGGTGCTGGAAACACCATATATTTT

size: -
V: TRBV7-2
D: TRBD1
J: TRBJ2-7
CDR3: CASSDRTGAYEQYF
DNA: TGTGCCAGCAGCGACCGGACAGGCGCCTACGAGCAGTACTTC

size: -
V: TRBV5-1
D: -
J: TRBJ2-1
CDR3: CASSFQGAGTSRNEQFF
DNA: TGCGCCAGCAGCTTCCAGGGGGCGGGGACTAGCAGGAATGAGCAGTTCTTC

size: few
V: TRBV19
D: -
J: TRBJ2-1
CDR3: CASTEGGKYNEQFF
DNA: TGTGCCAGTACAGAGGGGGGAAAGTACAATGAGCAGTTCTTC

size: -
V: TRBV5-1
D: TRBD1
J: TRBJ2-7
CDR3: CASTLGTAAYEQYF
DNA: TGCGCCAGCACCTTGGGGACAGCAGCCTACGAGCAGTACTTC

size: -
V: TRBV4-2
D: -
J: TRBJ2-3
CDR3: CASSQVSGHSTDTQYF
DNA: TGTGCCAGCAGCCAAGTTTCGGGACATAGCACAGATACGCAGTATTTT

size: -
V: TRBV7-9
D: -
J: TRBJ2-1
CDR3: CASSQLGGEQFF
DNA: TGTGCCAGCAGCCAGCTAGGCGGTGAGCAGTTCTTC

size: -
V: TRBV7-2
D: -
J: TRBJ1-5
CDR3: CASSFGGNQPQHF
DNA: TGTGCCAGCAGTTTCGGCGGCAATCAGCCCCAGCATTTT

size: once
V: TRBV28
D: -
J: TRBJ1-2
CDR3: CASSLWGKNYGYTF
DNA: TGTGCCAGCAGTTTATGGGGTAAAAACTATGGCTACACCTTC

size: -
V: TRBV27
D: -
J: TRBJ1-1
CDR3: CASSFPTGQSLEAFF
DNA: TGTGCCAGCAGTTTCCCCACTGGACAGTCTCTTGAAGCTTTCTTT

size: -
V: TRBV7-7
D: TRBD2
J: TRBJ2-2
CDR3: CASSLRAAGVGTGELFF
DNA: TGTGCTAGCAGCTTACGGGCGGCGGGAGTCGGAACCGGGGAGCTGTTTTTT

size: -
V: TRBV5-1
D: -
J: TRBJ2-7
CDR3: CASSQNLYEQYF
DNA: TGCGCCAGCAGCCAGAATCTCTACGAGCAGTACTTC

size: -
V: TRBV18
D: -
J: TRBJ2-1
CDR3: CASSPPAGTNEQFF
DNA: TGTGCCAGCTCACCACCTGCCGGAACCAATGAGCAGTTCTTC

size: -
V: TRBV20-1
D: -
J: TRBJ2-7
CDR3: CSAREGYEQYF
DNA: TGCAGTGCTAGAGAAGGCTACGAGCAGTACTTC

size: -
V: TRBV19
D: -
J: TRBJ1-1
CDR3: CASSSAEMNTEAFF
DNA: TGTGCCAGTAGTAGTGCAGAAATGAACACTGAAGCTTTCTTT

size: -
V: TRBV5-1
D: TRBD2
J: TRBJ2-7
CDR3: CASSLTAGVYEQYF
DNA: TGCGCCAGCAGCTTGACAGCGGGAGTTTACGAGCAGTACTTC

size: -
V: TRBV5-1
D: TRBD2
J: TRBJ2-7
CDR3: CASSYQLASGSPYEQYF
DNA: TGCGCCAGCAGCTATCAACTTGCGAGCGGGAGCCCCTACGAGCAGTACTTC

size: -
V: TRBV6-4
D: -
J: TRBJ2-3
CDR3: CASSVRHEATDTQYF
DNA: TGTGCCAGCAGTGTCAGGCACGAGGCCACAGATACGCAGTATTTT

size: -
V: TRBV2
D: -
J: TRBJ2-2
CDR3: CASGAGASSGELFF
DNA: TGTGCCAGCGGCGCGGGGGCGTCGTCCGGGGAGCTGTTTTTT

size: -
V: TRBV27
D: -
J: TRBJ1-5
CDR3: CASSIRAVTTPNQPQHF
DNA: TGTGCCAGCAGCATCCGGGCAGTCACAACCCCCAATCAGCCCCAGCATTTT

size: -
V: TRBV6-6
D: -
J: TRBJ1-5
CDR3: CASISMSGTPGQPQHF
DNA: TGTGCCAGCATCTCTATGTCCGGGACCCCCGGCCAGCCCCAGCATTTT

size: -
V: TRBV5-5
D: -
J: TRBJ2-5
CDR3: CASSLAMDPETQYF
DNA: TGTGCCAGCAGCTTGGCCATGGATCCGGAGACCCAGTACTTC

size: -
V: TRBV19
D: -
J: TRBJ1-2
CDR3: CASSIFPDRNYGYTF
DNA: TGTGCCAGTAGTATCTTCCCGGACAGAAACTATGGCTACACCTTC

size: -
V: TRBV6-6
D: -
J: TRBJ1-1
CDR3: CASRHGTNQAFF
DNA: TGTGCCAGCAGACACGGGACGAATCAAGCTTTCTTT

size: -
V: TRBV6-5
D: -
J: TRBJ1-1
CDR3: CASSYGAAHWNTEAFF
DNA: TGTGCCAGCAGTTACGGGGCAGCCCACTGGAACACTGAAGCTTTCTTT

size: -
V: TRBV27
D: TRBD1
J: TRBJ2-1
CDR3: CASSFRPTGEEFF
DNA: TGTGCCAGCAGCTTCCGACCGACAGGGGAAGAGTTCTTC

size: -
V: TRBV29-1
D: TRBD2
J: TRBJ2-1
CDR3: CSALAGDYNEQFF
DNA: TGCAGCGCCTTAGCGGGAGACTACAATGAGCAGTTCTTC

size: -
V: TRBV18
D: -
J: TRBJ2-1
CDR3: CASSAGQSSYNEQFF
DNA: TGTGCCAGCTCGGCGGGCCAGAGCTCCTACAATGAGCAGTTCTTC

size: -
V: TRBV7-8
D: TRBD1
J: TRBJ2-7
CDR3: CASSLRPGQGASEQYF
DNA: TGTGCCAGCAGCTTGAGGCCGGGACAGGGGGCCAGCGAGCAGTACTTC

size: -
V: TRBV7-9
D: TRBD1
J: TRBJ1-4
CDR3: CASSLTQGAREKLFF
DNA: TGTGCCAGCAGCTTAACCCAGGGGGCACGGGAAAAACTGTTTTTT

size: -
V: TRBV5-8
D: -
J: TRBJ1-3
CDR3: CASSFGGTGNTIYF
DNA: TGTGCCAGCAGCTTTGGAGGGACTGGAAACACCATATATTTT

size: -
V: TRBV10-2
D: -
J: TRBJ1-2
CDR3: CASSDRVLGYGYTF
DNA: TGCGCCAGCAGTGACAGGGTATTAGGCTATGGCTACACCTTC

size: -
V: TRBV7-9
D: -
J: TRBJ2-1
CDR3: CASSGGAGRGGQFF
DNA: TGTGCCAGCAGCGGGGGGGCAGGACGCGGGGGGCAGTTCTTC

size: -
V: TRBV5-6
D: TRBD1
J: TRBJ1-1
CDR3: CASRPETGVVTEAFF
DNA: TGTGCCAGCAGACCCGAGACAGGGGTCGTCACTGAAGCTTTCTTT

size: -
V: TRBV4-1
D: TRBD1
J: TRBJ1-4
CDR3: CASSRQGVATNEKLFF
DNA: TGCGCCAGCAGCCGTCAGGGGGTTGCAACTAATGAAAAACTGTTTTTT

size: few
V: TRBV5-1
D: -
J: TRBJ1-3
CDR3: CASSLSTGGNTIYF
DNA: TGCGCCAGCAGCCTCTCGACGGGTGGAAACACCATATATTTT

size: -
V: TRBV20-1
D: -
J: TRBJ1-1
CDR3: CSASGGFSAFF
DNA: TGCAGTGCTAGTGGGGGGTTTTCAGCTTTCTTT

size: -
V: TRBV6-5
D: -
J: TRBJ1-3
CDR3: CASTPLAAGNTIYF
DNA: TGTGCCAGCACCCCCCTCGCAGCAGGAAACACCATATATTTT

size: once
V: TRBV7-9
D: -
J: TRBJ2-1
CDR3: CASSLRTHNEQFF
DNA: TGTGCCAGCAGCTTGAGGACACACAATGAGCAGTTCTTC

size: -
V: TRBV27
D: TRBD1
J: TRBJ2-7
CDR3: CASSELGQGAYEQYF
DNA: TGTGCCAGCAGCGAACTGGGACAGGGGGCTTACGAGCAGTACTTC

size: -
V: TRBV5-5
D: TRBD1
J: TRBJ2-2
CDR3: CASSPGDRDTGELFF
DNA: TGTGCCAGCAGCCCCGGGGACAGGGACACCGGGGAGCTGTTTTTT

size: few
V: TRBV6-1
D: -
J: TRBJ1-5
CDR3: CASSEFPQAREAQHF
DNA: TGTGCCAGCAGTGAGTTCCCGCAGGCCCGGGAGGCCCAGCATTTT

size: -
V: TRBV30
D: -
J: TRBJ1-2
CDR3: CAWSVISGARGYTF
DNA: TGTGCCTGGAGTGTAATCTCAGGGGCTAGGGGCTACACCTTC